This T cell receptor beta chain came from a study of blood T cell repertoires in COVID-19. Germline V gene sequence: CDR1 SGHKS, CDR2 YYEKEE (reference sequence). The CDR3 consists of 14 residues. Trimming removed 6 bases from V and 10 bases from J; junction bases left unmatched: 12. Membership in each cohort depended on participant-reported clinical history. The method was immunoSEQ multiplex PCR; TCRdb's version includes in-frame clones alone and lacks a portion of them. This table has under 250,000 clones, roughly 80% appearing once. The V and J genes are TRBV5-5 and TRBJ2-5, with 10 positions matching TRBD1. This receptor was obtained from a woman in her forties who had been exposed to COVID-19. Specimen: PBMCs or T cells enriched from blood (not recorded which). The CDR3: CASNSWGTGAVQYF. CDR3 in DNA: TGTGCCAGCAACTCTTGGGGGACAGGGGCTGTCCAGTACTTC.